The 26 T cell receptor beta chains below all came from one sample that was sequenced in a study of regulatory T cells in long-lasting Graves disease. As to time point: persistent/refractory GD, antithyroid drugs over 5 years with positive TRAb. From RNA extracted from PBMCs, the TCR library was made. Library construction for TCR beta used iRepertoire HTBI primers and Arm-PCR of CDR3 regions. MiXCR was run by TCRdb on the multiplex PCR reads, yielding one entry per CDR3 protein. The sample lists about 660,000 distinct CDR3 sequences; 25% to 35% were seen once. Here the sequenced sample was peripheral blood mononuclear cells (PBMCs), taken when the disease was refractory, from a patient treated with antithyroid drugs. The receptors come from a female donor with Graves disease.

In its sample, this clonotype was seen a few times. CDR3 DNA: TGTGCCAGCAGTTCGACGCCAGGGGCATTCATGAACACTGAAGCTTTCTTT. This encodes CASSSTPGAFMNTEAFF. This rearrangement joins TRBV27 to TRBJ1-1; possibly TRBD1 for D (6 bases). There are 17 residues in the CDR3. Germline V gene sequence: CDR1 MNHEY, CDR2 SMNVEV (reference sequence). Trimming pared 4 bases from V and 0 bases from J, leaving 18 bases between.

This clonotype was seen only a few times. This chain joins TRBV29-1 and TRBJ1-1; TRBD1 is a possible D gene (5 bases). This CDR3 contains 11 residues. Germline CDR1 SQVTM, CDR2 ANQGSEA. V lost 8 bases to trimming and J lost 12 bases, with 19 bases between them. CDR3 residues: CSFPVGGNPFF. In DNA, the CDR3 is TGCAGCTTCCCAGTCGGGGGTAATCCTTTCTTT. Variable domain in full (rest from reference TRBV29-1 and TRBJ1-1): SAVISQKPSRDICQRGTSLTIQCQVDSQVTMMFWYRQQPGQSLTLIATANQGSEATYESGFVIDKFPISRPNLTFSTLTVSNMSPEDSSIYLCSFPVGGNPFFGQGTRLTVV.

The V call is TRBV28, the J call TRBJ1-2, with D possibly being TRBD1 (6 bases). V was pared by 5 bases and J by 1 base, with 11 bases between. The CDR3 length is 14 residues. Per the germline V gene, CDR1 is MDHEN and CDR2 is SYDVKM. CDR3 loop: CASSGDKSNYGYTF. CDR3 nucleotide sequence: TGTGCCAGCAGTGGGGACAAAAGTAACTATGGCTACACCTTC.

This clonotype has more than one count but fewer than ten. The gene calls are TRBV29-1 and TRBJ1-1; a possible D gene is TRBD1 (5 bases). Germline CDR1 is SQVTM and CDR2 is ANQGSEA. Deletions cut 8 bases from V and 1 base from J, with 14 bases between. The length of the CDR3 is 13 residues. In DNA form, the CDR3 reads TGCAGCTCGCGGGGGACCGCGAACACTGAAGCTTTCTTT. It is translated as CSSRGTANTEAFF.

This clonotype was picked up many times. The chain joins TRBV12-3 or TRBV12-4 to TRBJ1-1; D gene uncertain. Trimming took off 1 base at V and 4 bases at J, with 7 bases between the two ends. The CDR3 contains 13 residues. CDR3 loop: CASSLGSPTEAFF. The DNA of the CDR3 is TGTGCCAGCAGTTTAGGTTCTCCCACTGAAGCTTTCTTT.

In its sample, this clonotype was seen many times. The chain employs TRBV20-1 and TRBJ1-1, with a weak D call TRBD1 (6 bases). The CDR3 length is 14 residues. Germline assignment: CDR1 DFQATT and CDR2 SNEGSKA (reference sequence). V was shortened by 3 bases and J by 4 bases, with 15 bases between the two germline ends. The CDR3 DNA sequence: TGCAGTGCTAGCCGGACAGCGCGGGGCACTGAAGCTTTCTTT. Its translation: CSASRTARGTEAFF.

This rearrangement joins TRBV13 to TRBJ2-2; D gene uncertain. The CDR3 sequence is 13 residues long. Germline lookup yields CDR1 PRHDT and CDR2 FYEKMQ (reference sequence). V lost 0 bases, J lost 5 bases, and 4 bases lay in between. Here the CDR3 reads CASSLGLTGELFF. In DNA form, the CDR3 reads TGTGCCAGCAGCTTAGGCCTTACCGGGGAGCTGTTTTTT.

This clonotype turned up a few times. This rearrangement joins TRBV29-1 to TRBJ1-2; D might be TRBD1 (5 bases). The V end was cut by 4 bases, the J end by 4 bases, with 10 bases between. In germline, CDR1 is SQVTM, CDR2 ANQGSEA. This CDR3 has 12 amino acids. The CDR3 here is CSVVSTVYGYTF. In nucleotides, the CDR3 is TGCAGCGTTGTTTCGACAGTCTATGGCTACACCTTC.

This chain connects TRBV7-2 to TRBJ1-1; D may be TRBD1 (5 bases). The V gene lost 4 bases and the J gene lost 11 bases, with 17 bases spanning the gap. The CDR3 runs to 13 residues. From germline, CDR1 is SGHTA and CDR2 FQGNSA. The CDR3 region is CASSSAGPWGAFF. The DNA for the CDR3 is TGTGCCAGCAGCTCCGCGGGGCCCTGGGGGGCTTTCTTT.

The CDR3 nucleotides read TGTGCCACCAGCAGAGCCGGGGCGGGCACTGAAGCTTTCTTT. Its protein product is CATSRAGAGTEAFF. J is TRBJ1-1 and V is TRBV15; D is possibly TRBD1 (5 bases). The germline V gene has CDR1 LNHNV and CDR2 YYDKDF (reference sequence). Trimming stripped 1 base from V and 4 bases from J, with 10 bases between. The CDR3 is 14 amino acids.

Only a few counts were recorded for this clonotype. This chain uses TRBV3-1 with TRBJ2-7, with D perhaps TRBD1 or TRBD2 (5 bases each). Looked up from germline, CDR1 is LGHDT and CDR2 is YNNKEL (reference sequence). There are 14 residues in the CDR3. Trimming removed 3 bases from V and 5 bases from J, with 14 bases in between. CDR3 protein: CASSHPGRDHEQYF. The CDR3 DNA reads TGTGCCAGCAGCCACCCCGGCAGGGACCACGAGCAGTACTTC.

As for this clonotype: A much more abundant neighbour one base away suggests this may be a read error. This chain links TRBV6-1 with TRBJ2-5, with D unclear. From germline, CDR1 is MNHNS and CDR2 SASEGT. V was shortened by 7 bases and J by 5 bases, with 8 bases between the two germline ends. The CDR3 consists of 11 residues. CDR3 residues: CASNRWETQYF. CDR3 DNA sequence: TGTGCCAGCAACCGTTGGGAGACCCAGTACTTC.

This clonotype was recorded at least ten times. This chain joins TRBV6-1 and TRBJ1-1; 8 positions match TRBD1. This CDR3 contains 16 residues. The J segment lost 4 bases and the V segment lost 4 bases, leaving 11 bases of the junction unmatched. CDR1 is MNHNS, CDR2 SASEGT, per germline. The CDR3 DNA reads as TGTGCCAGCAGTGTCCAGGGGGCTGGGGCTAGCACTGAAGCTTTCTTT. Translating it yields CASSVQGAGASTEAFF.

This clonotype was seen ten or more times. The CDR3 reads CSVEGTSADYQETQYF. The CDR3, as DNA: TGCAGCGTTGAAGGGACTAGCGCGGATTACCAAGAGACCCAGTACTTC. The chain couples TRBV29-1 to TRBJ2-5; 9 bases fit TRBD2. The CDR3 runs to 16 residues. CDR1 and CDR2 (germline): SQVTM, ANQGSEA. V gave up 1 base and J gave up 0 bases; unmatched junction bases: 6.

This clonotype was detected a few times. The J gene is TRBJ2-5, the V gene TRBV6-1; 13 bases match TRBD2. There are 13 residues in the CDR3. V shed 11 bases and J 7 bases; nucleotides not matched to a gene: 7. In germline, CDR1 is MNHNS, CDR2 SASEGT. CDR3 region: CAGRLAGGGTQYF. Here the CDR3 DNA reads TGTGCCGGTCGACTAGCGGGAGGAGGGACCCAGTACTTC.

The J gene is TRBJ1-5, the V gene TRBV3-1, with 7 bases fitting TRBD1. With V trimmed by 3 bases and J by 4 bases, 6 bases remained unmatched. CDR3 size: 15 residues. Germline CDR1 LGHDT, CDR2 YNNKEL (reference sequence). CDR3 loop: CASSQAGQTNQPQHF. The CDR3, as DNA: TGTGCCAGCAGCCAGGCGGGACAGACAAATCAGCCCCAGCATTTT.

This sequence joins TRBV3-1 and TRBJ1-5; D is ambiguous. Trimming left V 0 bases short and J 0 bases short, with 9 bases between. This CDR3 comprises 16 residues. Per germline, CDR1 LGHDT and CDR2 YNNKEL (reference sequence). For the CDR3, the DNA is TGTGCCAGCAGCCAAGATATGACGGATAGCAATCAGCCCCAGCATTTT. Its protein product is CASSQDMTDSNQPQHF.

This chain uses TRBV20-1 with TRBJ2-2; D not resolved. The CDR3 spans 14 residues. In germline, CDR1 is DFQATT, CDR2 SNEGSKA (reference sequence). With 1 base removed from V and 8 bases from J, the gap between germline ends came to 14 bases. CDR3 residues: CSARGGRASGELFF. In DNA form, the CDR3 reads TGCAGTGCTAGAGGAGGACGGGCGTCGGGGGAGCTGTTTTTT.

The chain has TRBV11-2 and TRBJ2-6, with D tentatively TRBD2 (6 bases). Germline CDR1 SGHAT, CDR2 FQNNGV. The CDR3 extends over 19 amino acids. V lost 5 bases and J 3 bases, leaving 23 bases between the germline ends. The DNA of the CDR3 is TGTGCCAGCAGCACAGAGTGGAGGGCCAACCCCCTTGGGGCCAACGTCCTGACTTTC. Translation gives CASSTEWRANPLGANVLTF.

The rearrangement uses TRBV18 and TRBJ1-2, with D unresolved. Deletions cut 3 bases from V and 10 bases from J, with 15 bases between. The CDR3 loop spans 13 amino acids. Germline CDR1 and CDR2: KGHSH and LQKENI. The CDR3 bases are TGTGCCAGCTCACCCCTGGATCAGGAGGACTACACCTTC. It specifies CASSPLDQEDYTF.

This clonotype was observed a few times. The CDR3 protein is CSASHQGGAGANVLTF. CDR3 DNA: TGCAGTGCTAGTCACCAGGGTGGAGCCGGGGCCAACGTCCTGACTTTC. The chain carries TRBV20-1 and TRBJ2-6; TRBD1 might be the D (5 bases). CDR1 and CDR2 from the germline V gene are DFQATT and SNEGSKA (reference sequence). Trimming stripped 3 bases from V and 4 bases from J, with 16 bases between. There are 16 residues in the CDR3.

The rearrangement uses TRBV5-6 and TRBJ2-7; 7 bases align to TRBD2. CDR1 is SGHDT and CDR2 is YYEEEE in the germline V gene. The V segment lost 4 bases and the J segment 5 bases; nucleotides outside the gene matches: 6. This CDR3 has 13 residues. The CDR3: CASSPMGGNEQYF. CDR3 DNA sequence: TGTGCCAGCAGCCCCATGGGGGGGAACGAGCAGTACTTC. Combining the CDR3 with reference TRBV5-6 and TRBJ2-7 gives the whole variable domain DAGVTQSPTHLIKTRGQQVTLRCSPKSGHDTVSWYQQALGQGPQFIFQYYEEEERQRGNFPDRFSGHQFPNYSSELNVNALLLGDSALYLCASSPMGGNEQYFGPGTRLTVT.

This clonotype was seen a few times. The gene calls are TRBV12-3 or TRBV12-4 and TRBJ1-5, with 8 positions matching TRBD1. Germline trimming cut 5 bases from V and 0 bases from J; bases unmatched to any gene: 15. There are 19 residues in the CDR3. CDR3 DNA: TGTGCCAGCAGTGCCGGACAGGGTTTGATCGTTGATAGCAATCAGCCCCAGCATTTT. It yields the protein CASSAGQGLIVDSNQPQHF.

This clonotype was observed at least ten times. This rearrangement joins TRBV24-1 to TRBJ2-2; D is unclear. Trimming removed 3 bases at V and 1 base at J, with 8 bases between. The CDR3 extends over 15 amino acids. Germline CDR1 and CDR2: KGHDR and SFDVKD. DNA of the CDR3: TGTGCCACCAGTGATCATGACAAGAACACCGGGGAGCTGTTTTTT. Amino acid sequence: CATSDHDKNTGELFF.

This clonotype was observed a few times. This chain uses TRBV3-1 with TRBJ1-1; weak D call: TRBD1 (5 bases). V was shortened by 2 bases and J by 10 bases, with 14 bases between the two germline ends. The CDR3 totals 13 residues. In germline, CDR1 is LGHDT, CDR2 YNNKEL (reference sequence). CDR3 sequence: CASSQSGKGGAFF. CDR3 nucleotide sequence: TGTGCCAGCAGCCAATCAGGGAAGGGTGGAGCTTTCTTT.

This clonotype came up many times. V and J are TRBV2 and TRBJ2-7, with 10 nucleotides matching TRBD2. Germline V gene data show CDR1 as SNHLY and CDR2 as FYNNEI. The CDR3 is made up of 14 amino acids. The junction had 5 bases not matched to a gene; V was cut back by 7 bases and J by 2 bases. Written as DNA, the CDR3 is TGTGCCAGCAAAGGGACTAGCGACCCCTACGAGCAGTACTTC. Translation: CASKGTSDPYEQYF.